This T cell receptor beta chain was captured by sequencing in a study of blood T cell repertoires in COVID-19 (dated by TCRdb to the early 2020s). About the full investigation: Samples covering the acute and convalescent phases of COVID-19 were provided by collaborators in the United States, Italy and Spain. The prospective study material was composed of cDNA or gDNA derived from T cells, B-cell-depleted T cells, or PBMCs. Deeply sampled blood TCRbeta repertoires from subjects exposed to, actively infected with, or recovered from COVID-19 were included in the dataset. A freely available public database, intended as a resource for researchers studying the immune response to SARS-CoV-2, is where the repertoires were released. Samples came from the ongoing ImmuneRACE study (first 160 participants) plus 1,254 subjects from 6 global collaborators. A de-identified subject ID, COVID-19 status, age in years and sex were almost always included in the sample metadata. HLA class I and class II types, where available, came from metadata supplied by the sample provider rather than from assay-based typing.

Collaborating institutions collected whole blood in K2EDTA tubes following their own protocols. For TCRbeta analysis, collaborators shipped samples in one of three forms: frozen whole blood, isolated PBMCs, or DNA extracted from either of those sample types. CDR1 and CDR2 were assigned from the germline V gene as KGHDR and SFDVKD. From cysteine to phenylalanine, the CDR3 is 13 amino acids long. Solely the CDR3 DNA is kept, with 39 bases framed from the first base. A distance of 11 bases separates the germline ends of V and J, which lose 2 bases and 8 bases respectively. Only one count was recorded for this clone. The antigen it recognizes is unknown. One base away there is no much larger clone; base qualities are not given. General study outcomes and caveats: The amount of clinical and demographic metadata varied by source and participant and was provided uncurated.

TCRbeta CDR3 regions were amplified from genomic DNA using the immunoSEQ Assay, a bias-controlled multiplex PCR. The study's own analysis went as follows. Nucleated cell counts per sample were estimated from amplification of reference gene primers within the assay. Sequence reads were collapsed and filtered to measure the absolute abundance of every unique TCRbeta CDR3 rearrangement. For each sample, productive Simpson clonality was calculated as the square root of Simpson's diversity index over productive rearrangements. This is the immuneACCESS table as TCRdb keeps it, with only in-frame sequences that have V and J called. A part of the clones is gone; compared with another copy, unresolved V genes explain less than half, and the rest is unexplained. V and J calls and clone size follow that table, whereas D and trimming were derived from the DNA. The sample table contains more than 95,000 clones; only one count was recorded for 90% to 95% of them. Roughly 5.6% of the sample is taken by the ten largest.

The receptor was derived from a human donor in a cohort sampled during active COVID-19. Sequenced material: peripheral blood. The chain is assembled from TRBV24-1 and TRBJ1-1; the D gene is perhaps TRBD1, on 5 matching bases. The nucleotides read TGTGCCACCAGTGATTCACGACAGACCGAAGCTTTCTTT. This sequence encodes CATSDSRQTEAFF.